This T cell receptor beta chain was captured in a study of T cell repertoires in cytomegalovirus infection. TCRdb used MiXCR to reprocess the reads, holding one entry per CDR3 protein. This table holds under 800,000 distinct CDR3 sequences, 24% found once. The germline V gene encodes CDR1 MDHEN and CDR2 SYDVKM. The CDR3 length is 14 residues. Trimming removed 2 bases from V and 1 base from J, with 8 bases in between. The clonotype originates from a human donor in good health (CMV status not recorded). Some clones in this sample may be carry-over from other donors' samples. This chain uses TRBV28 with TRBJ2-5; D remains unclear. The sample consisted of CD8+ T cells from PBMCs. DNA of the CDR3: TGTGCCAGCAGTTTAAGTAGGACCCAAGAGACCCAGTACTTC. Residues: CASSLSRTQETQYF.